Listed here are 7 T cell receptor beta chains from one sample, sequenced in a study of vaccination and CD4 T cells after COVID-19. An Oncomine TCR Beta short-read assay was used to sequence the DNA from cultured CD4+ T cells. Using its own MiXCR run on the PCR reads, TCRdb lists one record per CDR3 protein. Among over 10,000 distinct CDR3 sequences, 30% to 35% were seen once, and the ten largest hold around an eighth. The treatment is: roughly 10-day PBMC culture with coronavirus spike peptide pools or control peptides (ViraFEST assay). What these receptors recognize is not known. Material for sequencing was CD4+ T cells from blood, cultured in vitro. The receptors here all came from a human donor who had recovered from COVID-19.

In this sample, this clonotype is medium-sized. This chain connects TRBV20-1 to TRBJ1-2, with 9 bases matching TRBD1. V shed 1 base and J 2 bases; nucleotides not matched to a gene: 8. In germline, CDR1 is DFQATT, CDR2 SNEGSKA (reference sequence). There are 16 residues in the CDR3. The chain's CDR3 is CSARALTGTGNYGYTF. For the CDR3, the DNA is TGCAGTGCTAGAGCCTTGACCGGGACAGGGAACTATGGCTACACCTTC.

This chain links TRBV6-2 or TRBV6-3 with TRBJ2-7, with TRBD2 matching over 11 bases. The germline V gene has CDR1 MNHEY and CDR2 SVGEGT. CDR3 size: 14 residues. After removal of 6 bases from V and 4 bases from J, the junction contained 5 bases not matched to a gene. The DNA of the CDR3 is TGTGCCAGCAGATTAGCGGGAGGGACGTACGAGCAGTACTTC. Its translation: CASRLAGGTYEQYF.

This clonotype was detected a few times. The chain links TRBV30 to TRBJ1-1; D is perhaps TRBD1 (5 bases). Germline assignment: CDR1 GTSNPN and CDR2 SVGIG (reference sequence). The CDR3 is 15 amino acids. Trimming removed 0 bases from V and 7 bases from J, with 18 bases in between. The chain's CDR3 is CAWSVSSGSVVEAFF. CDR3 coding DNA: TGTGCCTGGAGTGTATCATCAGGGAGTGTTGTTGAAGCTTTCTTT.

Sample share makes this clonotype medium-sized (0.01 to 0.1%). The chain uses TRBV6-1 and TRBJ1-5; D might be TRBD1 (5 bases). Germline V gene sequence: CDR1 MNHNS, CDR2 SASEGT. V lost 4 bases and J lost 4, with 17 bases in between. This CDR3 has 16 amino acids. The CDR3 nucleotides are TGTGCCAGCAGTGCCCTTTTGAAGGGGAGAAATCAGCCCCAGCATTTT. Its protein is CASSALLKGRNQPQHF.

The chain couples TRBV4-1 to TRBJ1-5; D is unresolved. CDR3 length equals 13 residues. The V gene's germline CDR1 is MGHRA and CDR2 YSYEKL. V lost 3 bases and J 1 base, leaving 4 bases between the germline ends. The CDR3 nucleotides are TGCGCCAGCAGCCAGAGCAGCAATCAGCCCCAGCATTTT. This sequence encodes CASSQSSNQPQHF.

This clonotype has only a few counts. The chain has TRBV15 and TRBJ2-6; no definite D call. The germline V and J ends were trimmed by 2 bases and 0 bases, with 5 bases remaining between them. The length of the CDR3 is 15 residues. The V gene's germline CDR1 is LNHNV and CDR2 YYDKDF (reference sequence). Here the CDR3 reads CATSRRISGANVLTF. The CDR3 region has the DNA TGTGCCACCAGCAGAAGGATCTCTGGGGCCAACGTCCTGACTTTC.

J is TRBJ1-6 and V is TRBV7-9; 8 bases match TRBD1. V was pared by 4 bases and J by 9 bases, with 2 bases of the junction left unmatched. This CDR3 is built from 13 residues. The germline V gene encodes CDR1 SEHNR and CDR2 FQNEAQ (reference sequence). As DNA, the CDR3 is TGTGCCAGCAGCTGGACAGGGATTTCACCCCTCCACTTT. This translates into CASSWTGISPLHF.